The 12 T cell receptor beta chains reported below all come from one sample, sequenced in a study of shared clonotypes between healthy human individuals. TCRdb's table, derived via immunoSEQ multiplex PCR, lists solely in-frame clones and lacks some. The profile shows 2,500,000 or so clones, about nine tenths of them singletons. Sequencing was performed on naive CD4+ T cells from PBMCs. This sample's subset: CD45RA+ positively selected. Receptor source: a young man in good health. Some clones in this sample may be carry-over from other donors' samples.

The CDR3 DNA sequence: TGTGCCAGCACCGAGGGGGACAGGGTTAATGGCTACACCTTC. Protein product: CASTEGDRVNGYTF. J is TRBJ1-2 and V is TRBV6-1, with 9 bases lining up with TRBD1. Germline CDR1 is MNHNS and CDR2 is SASEGT. V was pared by 7 bases and J by 6 bases, with 9 bases of the junction left unmatched. This CDR3 is 14 amino acids long.

The V and J genes are TRBV7-9 and TRBJ2-3; D is ambiguous. Germline CDR1 and CDR2: SEHNR and FQNEAQ (reference sequence). Trimming left V 10 bases short and J 0 bases short, with 14 bases between. The CDR3 sequence is 14 residues long. The CDR3 protein is CATHEALSTDTQYF. DNA of the CDR3: TGTGCCACCCACGAGGCGCTTAGCACAGATACGCAGTATTTT.

This chain connects TRBV19 to TRBJ2-7, with D possibly matching TRBD1 (5 bases). CDR1 is LNHDA and CDR2 is SQIVND in the germline V gene (reference sequence). This CDR3 region has 14 residues. The V and J ends lost 6 bases and 3 bases respectively, with 15 bases between them. CDR3: CASSLKTVDYEQYF. CDR3 DNA: TGTGCCAGTAGCCTGAAGACAGTGGACTACGAGCAGTACTTC.

This sequence joins TRBV10-3 and TRBJ2-2; 9 nucleotides align to TRBD1. Germline V gene sequence: CDR1 ENHRY, CDR2 SYGVKD. This CDR3 contains 16 residues. V lost 0 bases and J lost 7; bases outside the gene matches: 6. The chain's CDR3 is CAISESGQGVYGELFF. The CDR3 DNA reads as TGTGCCATCAGTGAGTCGGGACAGGGAGTATACGGGGAGCTGTTTTTT.

As concerns this clone: Other DNA sequences within the sample encode an identical CDR3. The J gene is TRBJ2-5, the V gene TRBV7-9; 8 bases are a match to TRBD2. Unmatched junction bases numbered 3, after V lost 1 base and J lost 2 bases. This CDR3 region has 15 residues. Germline CDR1 SEHNR, CDR2 FQNEAQ (reference sequence). The DNA of the CDR3 is TGTGCCAGCAGCTTAGGCGCGGGAGGTCAAGAGACCCAGTACTTC. It codes for CASSLGAGGQETQYF. The complete variable domain, with remaining parts taken from reference TRBV7-9 and TRBJ2-5, reads DTGVSQNPRHKITKRGQNVTFRCDPISEHNRLYWYRQTLGQGPEFLTYFQNEAQLEKSRLLSDRFSAERPKGSFSTLEIQRTEQGDSAMYLCASSLGAGGQETQYFGPGTRLLVL.

The gene calls are TRBV4-2 and TRBJ2-1, with 7 nucleotides matching TRBD2. Looked up from germline, CDR1 is LGHNA and CDR2 is YNFKEQ. The J segment lost 3 bases and the V segment lost 1 base, leaving 6 bases of the junction unmatched. This CDR3 has 16 residues. The CDR3 bases are TGTGCCAGCAGCCAAGGGACGGGAGGAATCTACAATGAGCAGTTCTTC. Translated: CASSQGTGGIYNEQFF.

The chain recombines TRBV7-8 with TRBJ2-5; D uncertain. Trimming shortened V by 6 bases and J by 5 bases, and 10 bases separated the two germline ends. The CDR3 covers 12 residues. Germline CDR1 is SGHVS and CDR2 is FQNEAQ. CDR3 region: CASSSDEETQYF. CDR3 sequence (DNA): TGTGCCAGCAGTTCAGATGAGGAGACCCAGTACTTC.

J is TRBJ2-1 and V is TRBV25-1, with D possibly matching TRBD1 (7 bases). The CDR3 is 15 amino acids. The V end lost 1 base, the J end lost 9 bases, and 16 bases lay between the germline ends. Germline CDR1 and CDR2: MGHDK and SYGVNS. The CDR3 region is CASSELRQGGFEQFF. The CDR3 DNA is TGTGCCAGCAGTGAATTACGGCAGGGGGGTTTTGAGCAGTTCTTC.

This clone showed up just once. The gene calls are TRBV7-9 and TRBJ1-2; D perhaps matches TRBD1 (6 bases). The length of the CDR3 is 18 residues. V was shortened by 5 bases and J by 1 base, with 23 bases between the two germline ends. Germline V lookup: CDR1 SEHNR, CDR2 FQNEAQ (reference sequence). The CDR3 region has the DNA TGTGCCAGCAGCCCCCAAGGACAGACCCTAAAAATTAACTATGGCTACACCTTC. Translated: CASSPQGQTLKINYGYTF.

The chain recombines TRBV9 with TRBJ2-5, with 7 bases lining up with TRBD1. This CDR3 comprises 15 residues. Germline V gene lookup returns CDR1 SGDLS and CDR2 YYNGEE. With V trimmed by 0 bases and J by 0 bases, 2 bases remained unmatched. CDR3 loop: CASSVGQGNQETQYF. CDR3 coding DNA: TGTGCCAGCAGCGTAGGACAGGGCAACCAAGAGACCCAGTACTTC.

This rearrangement joins TRBV5-4 to TRBJ2-3; tentatively, D is TRBD1 or TRBD2 (5 bases each). Trimming removed 5 bases from V and 3 bases from J, with 13 bases in between. The CDR3 runs 14 residues. The germline gives CDR1 SGHNT, CDR2 YYREEE (reference sequence). The CDR3 here is CASSRSWGTDTQYF. The DNA of the CDR3 is TGTGCCAGCAGTCGGTCGTGGGGGACAGATACGCAGTATTTT.

This chain links TRBV7-2 with TRBJ2-3, with TRBD2 matching 15 bases. This CDR3 contains 19 residues. Germline CDR1 SGHTA, CDR2 FQGNSA. With 5 bases clipped from V and 3 bases from J, the junction kept 12 bases outside the gene matches. The CDR3 DNA sequence: TGTGCCAGCAGCGTACGCTCTGGACTAGCGGGAGGGCCGACAGATACGCAGTATTTT. Its protein product is CASSVRSGLAGGPTDTQYF.